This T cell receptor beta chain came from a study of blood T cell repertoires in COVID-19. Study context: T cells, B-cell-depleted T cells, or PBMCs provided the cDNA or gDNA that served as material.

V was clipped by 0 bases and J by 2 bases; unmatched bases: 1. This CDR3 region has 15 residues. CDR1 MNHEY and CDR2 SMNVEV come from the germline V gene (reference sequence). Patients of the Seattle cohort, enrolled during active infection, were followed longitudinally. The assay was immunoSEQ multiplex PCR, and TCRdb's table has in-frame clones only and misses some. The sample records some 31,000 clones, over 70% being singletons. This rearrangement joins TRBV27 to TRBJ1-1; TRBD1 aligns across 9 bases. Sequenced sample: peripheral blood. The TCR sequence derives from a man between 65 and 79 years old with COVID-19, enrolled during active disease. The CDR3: CASSLSTGGNTEAFF. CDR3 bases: TGTGCCAGCAGTTTATCCACAGGGGGCAACACTGAAGCTTTCTTT.